What follows are 5 T cell receptor beta chains derived from one specimen sequenced in a study of blood T cell repertoires in COVID-19. Assay: immunoSEQ multiplex PCR; the TCRdb copy retains only in-frame clones and omits some. The table includes roughly 120,000 clones, approximately 89% detected once. Input material: peripheral blood. These receptors were taken from a woman older than 75 with COVID-19, enrolled during active disease.

V is TRBV19 and J is TRBJ2-3; TRBD1 agrees at 7 bases. The CDR3 runs 18 residues. J was trimmed by 3 bases and V by 2 bases; bases with no gene match: 14. Germline CDR1 LNHDA, CDR2 SQIVND (reference sequence). For the CDR3, the DNA is TGTGCCAGTAGTATACTCCCCGAGACAGGGACGACTACAGATACGCAGTATTTT. It specifies CASSILPETGTTTDTQYF.

The chain is built from TRBV9 and TRBJ2-7; D not resolved. Per germline, CDR1 SGDLS and CDR2 YYNGEE. Trimming left V 4 bases short and J 0 bases short, with 11 bases between. The length of the CDR3 is 14 residues. CDR3 sequence (DNA): TGTGCCAGCAGCTCAGGAAGAAACTCCTACGAGCAGTACTTC. This translates into CASSSGRNSYEQYF. Supplemented by reference TRBV9 and TRBJ2-7, the full variable domain reads DSGVTQTPKHLITATGQRVTLRCSPRSGDLSVYWYQQSLDQGLQFLIQYYNGEERAKGNILERFSAQQFPDLHSELNLSSLELGDSALYFCASSSGRNSYEQYFGPGTRLTVT.

This clone has only one observation. The rearrangement links TRBV7-7 to TRBJ2-7; D possibly corresponds to TRBD2 (5 bases). Looked up from germline, CDR1 is SSHAT and CDR2 is FNYEAQ (reference sequence). This CDR3 comprises 16 residues. CDR3 amino acids: CASCWGDPNPPYEQYF. The CDR3 region has the DNA TGTGCTAGCTGCTGGGGAGACCCGAACCCCCCCTACGAGCAGTACTTC.

This rearrangement joins TRBV28 to TRBJ2-7; tentative D call: TRBD2 (5 bases). The CDR3 length is 14 residues. The V gene's germline CDR1 is MDHEN and CDR2 SYDVKM. V was shortened by 6 bases and J by 3 bases, with 15 bases between the two germline ends. The CDR3 DNA sequence: TGTGCCAGCAGCCGCCCCAGCGGCGTCTACGAGCAGTACTTC. Translating gives CASSRPSGVYEQYF. Using reference TRBV28 and TRBJ2-7 for the parts outside the CDR3, the full variable domain is DVKVTQSSRYLVKRTGEKVFLECVQDMDHENMFWYRQDPGLGLRLIYFSYDVKMKEKGDIPEGYSVSREKKERFSLILESASTNQTSMYLCASSRPSGVYEQYFGPGTRLTVT.

This rearrangement joins TRBV4-2 to TRBJ1-2; maybe TRBD1 (6 bases). CDR1 is LGHNA and CDR2 is YNFKEQ in the germline V gene. This CDR3 has 16 amino acids. Trimming pared 0 bases from V and 5 bases from J, leaving 16 bases between. The CDR3 DNA reads as TGTGCCAGCAGCCAAGATGCAGGGGCAGGCAAATATGGCTACACCTTC. Protein: CASSQDAGAGKYGYTF.